These 15 T cell receptor beta chains share one sample of origin, sequenced in a study of T-cell reconstitution after alpha-beta-depleted transplantation in children. The authors prepared the TCRbeta library with unique molecular identifiers. TCRdb analysed the PCR reads with MiXCR anew, one entry per CDR3 protein. The data show a few hundred thousand distinct CDR3 sequences, with 10% to 15% seen just once and over 2% held by the top ten. Sequenced material: PBMCs, mostly from graft donor cells, taken 360 days after TCRalphabeta/CD19-depleted stem cell transplant. These TCRs come from a male patient between 10 and 17 years old who had a stem cell transplant for acute myeloid leukemia, so the T cells may come from the graft donor.

Ten or more counts support this clonotype. J is TRBJ1-5 and V is TRBV6-1; weak D call: TRBD1 (5 bases). This CDR3 has 13 amino acids. Deletions cut 7 bases from V and 9 bases from J, with 16 bases between. CDR1 is MNHNS and CDR2 is SASEGT in the germline V gene. The chain's CDR3 is CASTNRSLGPQHF. As DNA, the CDR3 is TGTGCCAGCACCAACAGGTCCCTAGGGCCCCAGCATTTT.

This chain connects TRBV7-2 to TRBJ1-4, with 10 nucleotides matching TRBD1. CDR1 is SGHTA and CDR2 is FQGNSA in the germline V gene. The CDR3 runs 14 residues. Trimming removed 4 bases from V and 7 bases from J; junction bases left unmatched: 3. For the CDR3, the DNA is TGTGCCAGCAGCTGGGACAGGGGTGGTGAAAAACTGTTTTTT. It yields the protein CASSWDRGGEKLFF.

The table lists this clonotype with many counts. CDR3 DNA: TGTGCCAGCGATAAGGCAGAGAACACTGAAGCTTTCTTT. Amino acids: CASDKAENTEAFF. This chain uses TRBV12-3 or TRBV12-4 with TRBJ1-1; D ambiguous. Between the trimmed V and J ends, which lost 8 bases and 1 base, there was a span of 11 bases. This CDR3 region has 13 residues.

This clonotype was observed a few times. The CDR3 nucleotides are TGTGCCAGCAGCTTAAGGGACGAATCCTACGAGCAGTACTTC. Amino acids: CASSLRDESYEQYF. V gene TRBV7-9 combines with J gene TRBJ2-7; D is possibly TRBD1 or TRBD2 (5 bases each). CDR1 SEHNR and CDR2 FQNEAQ come from the germline V gene (reference sequence). CDR3 length equals 14 residues. Trimming removed 2 bases at V and 1 base at J, with 9 bases between.

In this sample, this clonotype turned up many times. V and J are TRBV6-2 or TRBV6-3 and TRBJ1-2, with D hard to call. Germline V CDR1 and CDR2: MNHEY, SVGEGT. The CDR3 has 16 residues. Trimming shortened V by 2 bases and J by 0 bases, and 13 bases separated the two germline ends. The CDR3: CASSYDAPYTNYGYTF. CDR3 in DNA: TGTGCCAGCAGTTACGACGCTCCCTATACTAACTATGGCTACACCTTC.

This clonotype was detected a few times. The rearrangement links TRBV6-5 to TRBJ2-5; 7 bases line up with TRBD2. CDR1 and CDR2 from the germline V gene are MNHEY and SVGAGI. The CDR3 sequence is 16 residues long. V shed 0 bases, J shed 3 bases, and the junction held 7 bases outside the gene matches. CDR3 DNA sequence: TGTGCCAGCAGTTACTCGATAAAGGGAGGGAAAGAGACCCAGTACTTC. It yields the protein CASSYSIKGGKETQYF.

This clonotype was observed at least ten times. This chain uses TRBV29-1 with TRBJ1-2; tentative D call: TRBD1 (5 bases). Germline values: CDR1 SQVTM, CDR2 ANQGSEA. This CDR3 has 12 amino acids. V was cut by 6 bases and J by 0 bases, with 8 bases left in between. As DNA, the CDR3 is TGCAGCGTCGAACAGGCTAACTATGGCTACACCTTC. Residues: CSVEQANYGYTF.

The chain links TRBV20-1 to TRBJ2-7; 9 bases are shared with TRBD1. Germline-derived CDR1 and CDR2 are DFQATT and SNEGSKA (reference sequence). V was pared by 8 bases and J by 4 bases, with 18 bases of the junction left unmatched. The CDR3 covers 16 residues. The CDR3 reads CSSDGGDRGVLYEQYF. DNA of the CDR3: TGCAGTTCCGACGGAGGCGACAGGGGGGTTTTGTACGAGCAGTACTTC.

This clonotype was observed a handful of times. The V and J genes are TRBV6-1 and TRBJ2-1; TRBD2 matches 11 bases. The V and J ends lost 6 bases and 5 bases, in that order; junction bases with no gene match: 12. In germline, CDR1 is MNHNS, CDR2 SASEGT. This CDR3 has 17 amino acids. The CDR3 bases are TGTGCCAGCAGCTCCCCAATAGCGGGAGGGCCTCACAATGAGCAGTTCTTC. Translated, it gives CASSSPIAGGPHNEQFF.

The chain carries TRBV20-1 and TRBJ2-3; D uncertain. The CDR3 is made up of 13 amino acids. Looked up from germline, CDR1 is DFQATT and CDR2 is SNEGSKA (reference sequence). The V and J ends lost 8 bases and 0 bases respectively, with 12 bases between them. This CDR3 is CSWRPRSTDTQYF. CDR3 bases: TGCAGTTGGCGCCCGAGAAGCACAGATACGCAGTATTTT.

V is TRBV6-5 and J is TRBJ2-7, with 7 bases aligning to TRBD2. Germline CDR1 is MNHEY and CDR2 is SVGAGI. The CDR3 covers 15 residues. The J segment lost 2 bases and the V segment lost 0 bases, leaving 4 bases of the junction unmatched. The chain's CDR3 is CASSYSTSSTYEQYF. CDR3 nucleotides: TGTGCCAGCAGTTACTCGACTAGCAGTACCTACGAGCAGTACTTC.

In nucleotides, the CDR3 is TGCGCCAGCAGTCAATCGTCGCAGGCGACCTACGAGCAGTACTTC. Translation gives CASSQSSQATYEQYF. The V and J genes are TRBV23-1 and TRBJ2-7; no clear D gene. TRBV23-1 counts as an open reading frame of uncertain function. V was clipped by 0 bases and J by 2 bases, with 11 bases between them. This CDR3 contains 15 residues.

In its sample, this clonotype was seen many times. V and J are TRBV12-3 or TRBV12-4 and TRBJ2-1, with TRBD2 matching 11 bases. This CDR3 spans 15 amino acids. The ends lost 5 bases at V and 7 bases at J; junction bases unmatched: 7. CDR3 sequence reads: CASSILAGGKNEQFF. Here the CDR3 DNA reads TGTGCCAGCAGTATCTTAGCGGGAGGGAAAAATGAGCAGTTCTTC.

The chain has TRBV28 and TRBJ1-4; no clear D. This CDR3 comprises 14 residues. V shed 5 bases and J shed 7 bases, with 14 bases lying between them. The V gene's germline CDR1 is MDHEN and CDR2 SYDVKM. In nucleotides, the CDR3 is TGTGCCAGCAGTCCCCCCCGGTGGGCTGAAAAACTGTTTTTT. Its translation is CASSPPRWAEKLFF.

This clonotype has more than one count but fewer than ten. The rearrangement links TRBV6-1 to TRBJ2-3, with TRBD1 as a possible D gene (6 bases). CDR1 and CDR2 from the germline V gene are MNHNS and SASEGT. The CDR3 is made up of 14 amino acids. The V end lost 7 bases, the J end lost 2 bases, and 13 bases lay between the germline ends. CDR3 in amino acids: CASTEQGFTDTQYF. CDR3 sequence (DNA): TGTGCCAGCACCGAACAGGGATTCACAGATACGCAGTATTTT.